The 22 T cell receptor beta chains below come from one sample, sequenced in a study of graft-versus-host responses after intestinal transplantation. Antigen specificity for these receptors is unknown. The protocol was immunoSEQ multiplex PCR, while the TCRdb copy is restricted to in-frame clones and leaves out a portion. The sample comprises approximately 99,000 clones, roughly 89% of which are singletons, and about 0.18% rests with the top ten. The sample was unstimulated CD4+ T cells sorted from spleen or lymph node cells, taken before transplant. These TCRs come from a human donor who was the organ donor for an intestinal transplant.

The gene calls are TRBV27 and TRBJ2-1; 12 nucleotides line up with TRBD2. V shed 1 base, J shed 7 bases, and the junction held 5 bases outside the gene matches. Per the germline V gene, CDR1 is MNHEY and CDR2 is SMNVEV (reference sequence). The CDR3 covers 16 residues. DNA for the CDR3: TGTGCCAGCAGTTTATTTCTAGCGGGGGGGCGGAATGAGCAGTTCTTC. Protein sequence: CASSLFLAGGRNEQFF.

CDR3 sequence reads: CASSQTGGAEFRSPLHF. The CDR3 DNA sequence: TGTGCCAGCAGCCAAACAGGGGGCGCCGAATTTAGGTCACCCCTCCACTTT. This chain connects TRBV7-8 to TRBJ1-6; 9 bases line up with TRBD1. The V gene end was trimmed by 5 bases and the J gene end by 10 bases; junction bases not matched to a gene: 15. This CDR3 is built from 17 residues. From germline, CDR1 is SGHVS and CDR2 FQNEAQ.

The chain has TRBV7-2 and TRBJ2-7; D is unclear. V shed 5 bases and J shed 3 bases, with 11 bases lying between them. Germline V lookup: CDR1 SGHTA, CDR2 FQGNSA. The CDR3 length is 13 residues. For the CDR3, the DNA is TGTGCCAGCAGCGCCCAGACTGGCTACGAGCAGTACTTC. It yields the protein CASSAQTGYEQYF.

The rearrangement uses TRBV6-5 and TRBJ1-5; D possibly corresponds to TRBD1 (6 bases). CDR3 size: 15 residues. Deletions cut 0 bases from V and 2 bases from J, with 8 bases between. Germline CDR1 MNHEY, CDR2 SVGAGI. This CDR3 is CASSYSPGGNQPQHF. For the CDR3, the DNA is TGTGCCAGCAGTTACTCGCCAGGGGGCAATCAGCCCCAGCATTTT.

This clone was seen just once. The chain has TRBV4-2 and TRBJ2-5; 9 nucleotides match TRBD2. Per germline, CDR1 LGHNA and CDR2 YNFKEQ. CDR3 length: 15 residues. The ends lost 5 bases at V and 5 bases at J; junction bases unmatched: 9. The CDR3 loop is CASSWASGGRETQYF. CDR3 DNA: TGTGCCAGCAGCTGGGCAAGCGGGGGGAGGGAGACCCAGTACTTC.

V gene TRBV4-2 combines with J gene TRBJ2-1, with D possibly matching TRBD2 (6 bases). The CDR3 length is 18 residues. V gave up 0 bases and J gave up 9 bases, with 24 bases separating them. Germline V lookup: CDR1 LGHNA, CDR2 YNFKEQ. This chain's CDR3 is CASSQDRALRPGVFEQFF. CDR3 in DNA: TGTGCCAGCAGCCAAGATCGCGCCCTGCGGCCGGGGGTTTTTGAGCAGTTCTTC.

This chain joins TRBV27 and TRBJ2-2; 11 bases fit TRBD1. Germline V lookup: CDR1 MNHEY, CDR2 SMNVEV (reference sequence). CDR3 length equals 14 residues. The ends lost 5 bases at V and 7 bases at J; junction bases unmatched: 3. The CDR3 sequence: CASSGDRGVGELFF. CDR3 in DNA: TGTGCCAGCAGTGGGGACAGGGGGGTCGGGGAGCTGTTTTTT.

CDR3 nucleotides: TGTGCTAGTGGGATCGACCTTCTCGGACAGGGGGTCTACGAGCAGTACTTC. It translates to CASGIDLLGQGVYEQYF. The V call is TRBV12-5, the J call TRBJ2-7; 10 bases map to TRBD1. Trimming removed 6 bases from V and 3 bases from J; junction bases left unmatched: 14. Germline V gene data show CDR1 as LGHNT and CDR2 as FRNRAP. The CDR3 is made up of 17 amino acids. The full variable domain, completed using reference TRBV12-5 and TRBJ2-7, is DARVTQTPRHKVTEMGQEVTMRCQPILGHNTVFWYRQTMMQGLELLAYFRNRAPLDDSGMPKDRFSAEMPDATLATLKIQPSEPRDSAVYFCASGIDLLGQGVYEQYFGPGTRLTVT.

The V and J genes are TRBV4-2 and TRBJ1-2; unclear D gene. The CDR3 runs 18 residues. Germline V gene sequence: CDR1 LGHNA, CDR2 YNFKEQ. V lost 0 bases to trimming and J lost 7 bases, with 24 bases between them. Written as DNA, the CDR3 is TGTGCCAGCAGCCAAGATCCCCGGGCGGGTCAGGCTTTTCGTGGCTACACCTTC. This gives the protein CASSQDPRAGQAFRGYTF.

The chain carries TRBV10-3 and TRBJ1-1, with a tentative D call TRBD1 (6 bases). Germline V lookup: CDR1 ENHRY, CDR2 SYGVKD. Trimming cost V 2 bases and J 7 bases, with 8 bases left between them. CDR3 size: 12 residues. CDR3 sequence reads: CAISEGGSEAFF. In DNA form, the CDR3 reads TGTGCCATCAGTGAGGGGGGCAGTGAAGCTTTCTTT.

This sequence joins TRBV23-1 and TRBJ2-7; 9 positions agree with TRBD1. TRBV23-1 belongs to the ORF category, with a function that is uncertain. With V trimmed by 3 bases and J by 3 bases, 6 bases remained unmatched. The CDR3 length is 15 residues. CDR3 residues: CASSQRDRVRYEQYF. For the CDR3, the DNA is TGCGCCAGCAGTCAGAGGGACAGGGTCCGCTACGAGCAGTACTTC.

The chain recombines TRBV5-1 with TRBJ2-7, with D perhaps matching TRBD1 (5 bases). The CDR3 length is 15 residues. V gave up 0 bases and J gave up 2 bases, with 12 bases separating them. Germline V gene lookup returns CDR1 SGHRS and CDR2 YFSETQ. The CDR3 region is CASSLEPAGTYEQYF. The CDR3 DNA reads TGCGCCAGCAGCTTGGAGCCCGCAGGGACCTACGAGCAGTACTTC.

The CDR3 loop is CASSATLAGGYNEQFF. In DNA, the CDR3 is TGTGCCAGCAGTGCAACCCTAGCGGGGGGTTACAATGAGCAGTTCTTC. The J gene is TRBJ2-1, the V gene TRBV6-1; 11 nucleotides align to TRBD2. The CDR3 consists of 16 residues. Germline-derived CDR1 and CDR2 are MNHNS and SASEGT. Germline trimming cut 4 bases from V and 4 bases from J; bases unmatched to any gene: 6.

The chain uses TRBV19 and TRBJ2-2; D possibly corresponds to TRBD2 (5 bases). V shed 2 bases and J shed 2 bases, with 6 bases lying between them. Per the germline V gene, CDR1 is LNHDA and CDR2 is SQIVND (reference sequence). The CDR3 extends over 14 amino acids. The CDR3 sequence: CASSIRGNTGELFF. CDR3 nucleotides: TGTGCCAGTAGTATACGGGGAAACACCGGGGAGCTGTTTTTT.

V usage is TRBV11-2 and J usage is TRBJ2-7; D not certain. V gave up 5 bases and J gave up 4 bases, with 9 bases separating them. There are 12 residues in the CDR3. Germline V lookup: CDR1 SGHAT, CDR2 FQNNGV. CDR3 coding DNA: TGTGCCAGCAGCCCCCTTCTATACGAGCAGTACTTC. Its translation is CASSPLLYEQYF.

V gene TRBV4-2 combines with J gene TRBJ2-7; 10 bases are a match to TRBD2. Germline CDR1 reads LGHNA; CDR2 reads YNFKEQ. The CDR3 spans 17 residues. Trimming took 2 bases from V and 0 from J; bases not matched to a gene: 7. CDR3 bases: TGTGCCAGCAGCCAACGCTCTAGCGGGGGACTCTCCTACGAGCAGTACTTC. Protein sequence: CASSQRSSGGLSYEQYF.

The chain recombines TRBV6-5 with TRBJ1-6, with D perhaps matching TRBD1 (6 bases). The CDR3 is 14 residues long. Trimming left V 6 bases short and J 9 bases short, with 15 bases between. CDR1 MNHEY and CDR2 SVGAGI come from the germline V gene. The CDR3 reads CASRRQADGSPLHF. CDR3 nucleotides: TGTGCCAGCAGACGACAGGCCGACGGTTCACCCCTCCACTTT.

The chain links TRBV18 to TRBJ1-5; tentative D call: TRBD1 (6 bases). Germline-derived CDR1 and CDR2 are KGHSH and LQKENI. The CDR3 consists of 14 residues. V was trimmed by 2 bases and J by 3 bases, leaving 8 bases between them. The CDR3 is CASSPRQANQPQHF. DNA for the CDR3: TGTGCCAGCTCACCAAGACAGGCCAATCAGCCCCAGCATTTT. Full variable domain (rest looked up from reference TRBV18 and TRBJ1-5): NAGVMQNPRHLVRRRGQEARLRCSPMKGHSHVYWYRQLPEEGLKFMVYLQKENIIDESGMPKERFSAEFPKEGPSILRIQQVVRGDSAAYFCASSPRQANQPQHFGDGTRLSIL.

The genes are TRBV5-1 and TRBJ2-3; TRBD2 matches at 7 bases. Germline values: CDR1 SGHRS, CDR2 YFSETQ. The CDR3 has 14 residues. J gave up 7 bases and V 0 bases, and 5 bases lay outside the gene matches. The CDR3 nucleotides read TGCGCCAGCAGCTTGGGGGGGACTACTAATACGCAGTATTTT. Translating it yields CASSLGGTTNTQYF. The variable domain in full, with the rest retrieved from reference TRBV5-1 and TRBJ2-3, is KAGVTQTPRYLIKTRGQQVTLSCSPISGHRSVSWYQQTPGQGLQFLFEYFSETQRNKGNFPGRFSGRQFSNSRSEMNVSTLELGDSALYLCASSLGGTTNTQYFGPGTRLTVL.

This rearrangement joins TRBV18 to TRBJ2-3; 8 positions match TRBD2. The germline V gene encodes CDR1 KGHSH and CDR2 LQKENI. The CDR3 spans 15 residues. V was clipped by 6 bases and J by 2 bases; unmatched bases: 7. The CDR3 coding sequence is TGTGCCAGCTCCAATAAAGCGGGGGTCACAGATACGCAGTATTTT. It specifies CASSNKAGVTDTQYF.

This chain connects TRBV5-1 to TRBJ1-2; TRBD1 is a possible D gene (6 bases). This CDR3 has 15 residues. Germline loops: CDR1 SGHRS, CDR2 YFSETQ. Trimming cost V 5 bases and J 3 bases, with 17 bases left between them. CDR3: CASSQTGQTHYGYTF. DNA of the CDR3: TGCGCCAGCAGTCAAACCGGACAGACCCACTATGGCTACACCTTC.

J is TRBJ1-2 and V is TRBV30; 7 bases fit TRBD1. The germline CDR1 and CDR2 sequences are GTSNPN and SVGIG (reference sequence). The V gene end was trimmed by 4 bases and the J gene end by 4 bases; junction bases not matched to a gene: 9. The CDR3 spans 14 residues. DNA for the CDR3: TGTGCCTGGATCGAGACAGGGAGTTTCTATGGCTACACCTTC. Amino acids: CAWIETGSFYGYTF.